At least ten counts were recorded for the clone carrying this TCR beta chain. This sample was taken from a study of T cells after yellow fever vaccination. Each CDR3 protein is one row after TCRdb ran MiXCR on the 5' RACE reads. Counted here are around 530,000 distinct CDR3 sequences, 17% occurring once; the ten biggest clones make up 17%. The V end lost 3 bases, the J end lost 8 bases, and 15 bases lay between the germline ends. This CDR3 spans 14 amino acids. This specimen was PBMCs, taken 5 to 6 days after the first yellow fever vaccination. The source is a man aged 18 to 29 who received the YFV17D yellow fever vaccine. V and J are TRBV12-3 or TRBV12-4 and TRBJ2-3, with a weak D call TRBD2 (7 bases). CDR3 in amino acids: CASSLSGGAGTQYF. CDR3 sequence (DNA): TGTGCCAGCAGTTTGAGTGGGGGGGCCGGTACGCAGTATTTT.